The 17 T cell receptor beta chains presented below share a single source sample, sequenced in a study of blood T cell repertoires in COVID-19. Sequencing used immunoSEQ multiplex PCR; TCRdb keeps in-frame clones, though not all of them. The data show about 280,000 clones, with approximately 90% seen just once and about 4.2% held by the top ten. Sequenced: peripheral blood. The receptors were sampled from a man aged 40-55 years with acute or convalescent COVID-19.

The rearrangement uses TRBV6-5 and TRBJ1-4; the D gene is possibly TRBD1 (6 bases). In germline, CDR1 is MNHEY, CDR2 SVGAGI. The CDR3 contains 14 residues. V dropped 10 bases and J dropped 8 bases, with 20 bases sitting between them. The CDR3, as DNA: TGTGCCACCCAACATACAGGGCTGGAGGAAAAACTGTTTTTT. Translated, it gives CATQHTGLEEKLFF.

The chain employs TRBV5-4 and TRBJ2-7; possible D gene TRBD1, 7 bases. The germline V and J ends were trimmed by 0 bases and 3 bases, with 13 bases remaining between them. Looked up from germline, CDR1 is SGHNT and CDR2 is YYREEE (reference sequence). CDR3 length equals 15 residues. The CDR3 loop is CASSLAPGDSYEQYF. CDR3 DNA: TGTGCCAGCAGCTTGGCCCCGGGGGACAGCTACGAGCAGTACTTC.

CDR3 loop: CASSLASEKLFF. The DNA of the CDR3 is TGTGCCAGCAGCTTAGCGTCAGAAAAACTGTTTTTT. The chain links TRBV7-9 to TRBJ1-4; D is unclear. Germline-derived CDR1 and CDR2 are SEHNR and FQNEAQ (reference sequence). Trimming cost V 0 bases and J 8 bases, with 4 bases left between them. This CDR3 contains 12 residues.

This clone appeared a single time. The chain joins TRBV4-1 to TRBJ2-1; weak D call: TRBD1 (7 bases). Germline lookup yields CDR1 MGHRA and CDR2 YSYEKL. This CDR3 comprises 14 residues. The V and J ends lost 1 base and 9 bases respectively, with 13 bases between them. Written as DNA, the CDR3 is TGCGCCAGCAGCCAAGCGCCAGGGGGGAGTGAGCAGTTCTTC. Translation: CASSQAPGGSEQFF.

V and J are TRBV12-5 and TRBJ2-1, with 7 bases matching TRBD1. The CDR3 loop spans 14 amino acids. Per germline, CDR1 LGHNT and CDR2 FRNRAP. After removal of 6 bases from V and 6 bases from J, the junction contained 8 bases not matched to a gene. The chain's CDR3 is CASGQLRQGNEQFF. The CDR3 DNA reads TGTGCTAGTGGCCAACTTCGACAGGGCAATGAGCAGTTCTTC.

The chain has TRBV12-5 and TRBJ1-2, with 7 bases that match TRBD1. With 2 bases clipped from V and 1 base from J, the junction kept 10 bases outside the gene matches. The CDR3 is made up of 17 amino acids. Germline values: CDR1 LGHNT, CDR2 FRNRAP. The CDR3 DNA reads as TGTGCTAGTGGTTTGATTCCCCCGGGACAGTTTAACTATGGCTACACCTTC. Amino acids: CASGLIPPGQFNYGYTF.

This clone has just a few counts. V gene TRBV5-1 combines with J gene TRBJ2-1; TRBD1 is a possible D gene (7 bases). The CDR3 has 14 residues. Germline loops: CDR1 SGHRS, CDR2 YFSETQ. V lost 4 bases to trimming and J lost 6 bases, with 14 bases between them. CDR3 region: CASSGGGLGNEQFF. The CDR3, as DNA: TGCGCCAGCAGCGGAGGGGGCCTTGGCAATGAGCAGTTCTTC.

This chain uses TRBV11-2 with TRBJ1-1; possibly TRBD1 for D (5 bases). Trimming cost V 2 bases and J 4 bases, with 11 bases left between them. This CDR3 spans 14 amino acids. Germline CDR1 and CDR2: SGHAT and FQNNGV. The CDR3 DNA reads TGTGCCAGCAGCTTAACAGGTTACGGCACTGAAGCTTTCTTT. Translated, it gives CASSLTGYGTEAFF.

This sequence joins TRBV2 and TRBJ2-2; 7 bases are a match to TRBD2. The CDR3 consists of 12 residues. CDR1 and CDR2 (germline): SNHLY, FYNNEI. After removal of 6 bases from V and 5 bases from J, the junction contained 0 bases not matched to a gene. The CDR3 DNA sequence: TGTGCCAGCAGGCGGGGGACCGGGGAGCTGTTTTTT. It translates to CASRRGTGELFF.

The chain uses TRBV27 and TRBJ2-3; TRBD2 agrees at 9 bases. Looked up from germline, CDR1 is MNHEY and CDR2 is SMNVEV (reference sequence). The CDR3 runs to 16 residues. V shed 7 bases and J 4 bases; nucleotides not matched to a gene: 12. The CDR3 sequence: CASTPRGRGGPDTQYF. The CDR3 coding sequence is TGTGCCAGCACCCCGAGGGGGCGGGGGGGCCCAGATACGCAGTATTTT.

This chain links TRBV10-1 with TRBJ1-1; D unresolved. CDR3 length: 13 amino acids. The germline CDR1 and CDR2 sequences are WNHNN and SYGVQD (reference sequence). The V and J ends lost 2 bases and 10 bases respectively, with 14 bases between them. This CDR3 reads CASSEDIGRGAFF. CDR3 DNA: TGCGCCAGCAGTGAGGACATCGGGCGGGGAGCTTTCTTT.

This chain links TRBV25-1 with TRBJ2-7; the match to TRBD2 covers 7 bases. The J segment lost 3 bases and the V segment lost 10 bases, leaving 21 bases of the junction unmatched. Germline V gene lookup returns CDR1 MGHDK and CDR2 SYGVNS. CDR3 size: 17 residues. CDR3 amino acids: CAIEFEDGGKIGYEQYF. The CDR3 DNA reads TGTGCCATCGAATTCGAGGACGGGGGGAAAATTGGCTACGAGCAGTACTTC.

This clone came up once. The chain couples TRBV11-2 to TRBJ1-5, with D possibly TRBD1 on 6 matching bases. Trimming pared 4 bases from V and 1 base from J, leaving 11 bases between. The CDR3 loop spans 15 amino acids. Germline CDR1 reads SGHAT; CDR2 reads FQNNGV. Here the CDR3 reads CASSSQGSSNQPQHF. DNA for the CDR3: TGTGCCAGCAGCTCCCAGGGGTCGAGCAATCAGCCCCAGCATTTT.

The V call is TRBV24-1, the J call TRBJ2-1; TRBD1 matches 10 bases. With V trimmed by 2 bases and J by 7 bases, 4 bases remained unmatched. The CDR3 has 15 residues. CDR1 is KGHDR, CDR2 SFDVKD, per germline. CDR3 region: CATSDWSDRGNEQFF. The DNA of the CDR3 is TGTGCCACCAGTGATTGGTCGGACAGGGGGAATGAGCAGTTCTTC.

The chain links TRBV24-1 to TRBJ2-3; a weak D match, TRBD1 (5 bases). Germline V lookup: CDR1 KGHDR, CDR2 SFDVKD. The CDR3 totals 16 residues. V was shortened by 3 bases and J by 2 bases, with 14 bases between the two germline ends. CDR3 protein: CATSDNRNGHTDTQYF. DNA of the CDR3: TGTGCCACCAGTGATAACAGGAATGGGCACACAGATACGCAGTATTTT.

The rearrangement joins TRBV7-2 to TRBJ2-7; 9 nucleotides agree with TRBD2. Germline loops: CDR1 SGHTA, CDR2 FQGNSA. The trim removed 2 bases at V and 7 bases at J, leaving 3 bases unmatched. The CDR3 runs 13 residues. The CDR3 protein is CASSLTGLAEQYF. Written as DNA, the CDR3 is TGTGCCAGCAGCTTAACCGGACTAGCGGAGCAGTACTTC.

The CDR3 nucleotides are TGTGCCAGCAGTTATATCATCGGGGTAGGGAACACTGAAGCTTTCTTT. Amino acids: CASSYIIGVGNTEAFF. The V gene is TRBV6-6, the J gene TRBJ1-1; unclear D gene. Trimming pared 3 bases from V and 1 base from J, leaving 15 bases between. CDR1 is MNHNY, CDR2 SVGAGI, per germline (reference sequence). This CDR3 spans 16 amino acids.